The next 32 T cell receptor beta chains were all read from a single sample in a study of vaccination and CD4 T cells after COVID-19. Noted treatment: roughly nine-day PBMC culture with coronavirus spike peptide pools or control peptides (ViraFEST assay). Sequencing of cultured CD4+ T cell DNA used the Oncomine TCR Beta short-read assay. MiXCR, applied by TCRdb to the PCR reads, yields one record per CDR3 protein. The data show over 15,000 distinct CDR3 sequences, around 48% seen once. Antigen specificity for these receptors is unknown. Sequenced sample: CD4+ T cells from blood, cultured in vitro. All receptors derive from a human donor who had recovered from COVID-19.

The chain links TRBV9 to TRBJ1-5; 7 positions match TRBD1. The CDR3 runs to 14 residues. Germline values: CDR1 SGDLS, CDR2 YYNGEE. The V segment lost 0 bases and the J segment 7 bases; nucleotides outside the gene matches: 4. CDR3 region: CASSVGQGGQPQHF. CDR3 in DNA: TGTGCCAGCAGCGTAGGACAGGGCGGGCAGCCCCAGCATTTT. Combining the CDR3 with reference TRBV9 and TRBJ1-5 gives the whole variable domain DSGVTQTPKHLITATGQRVTLRCSPRSGDLSVYWYQQSLDQGLQFLIQYYNGEERAKGNILERFSAQQFPDLHSELNLSSLELGDSALYFCASSVGQGGQPQHFGDGTRLSIL.

This rearrangement joins TRBV7-2 to TRBJ2-3, with D unresolved. The CDR3 spans 15 residues. V dropped 1 base and J dropped 4 bases, with 12 bases sitting between them. CDR1 SGHTA and CDR2 FQGNSA come from the germline V gene. Written as DNA, the CDR3 is TGTGCCAGCAGCTTAGTACCAGGTCGGGCAGATACGCAGTATTTT. Its protein is CASSLVPGRADTQYF.

This clonotype was detected only a few times. The rearrangement uses TRBV24-1 and TRBJ2-2; possible D gene TRBD2, 6 bases. V lost 5 bases to trimming and J lost 7 bases, with 13 bases between them. This CDR3 has 14 residues. The germline CDR1 and CDR2 sequences are KGHDR and SFDVKD. CDR3 in DNA: TGTGCCACCAGTGGGGACTTGTTGTACGGGGAGCTGTTTTTT. This codes for CATSGDLLYGELFF.

This clonotype occurred a few times. One end of the junction is discordant with germline, which a read error may explain. This chain uses TRBV7-3 with TRBJ2-3; D perhaps matches TRBD2 (6 bases). CDR1 is SGHTA, CDR2 FQGTGA, per germline. The CDR3 is 14 amino acids. In nucleotides, the CDR3 is TGTGCCAGCAGCATAACCCCGGGGGAAGATACGCAGTATTTT. Its translation is CASSITPGEDTQYF.

This clonotype was seen a few times. The chain carries TRBV20-1 and TRBJ2-7; D is uncertain. The CDR3 consists of 13 residues. CDR1 and CDR2 from the germline V gene are DFQATT and SNEGSKA (reference sequence). V lost 1 base and J lost 6, with 13 bases in between. CDR3 in DNA: TGCAGTGCTAGAGGCCCCTCGGGTTTCGAGCAGTACTTC. Translating gives CSARGPSGFEQYF.

The chain joins TRBV6-2 or TRBV6-3 to TRBJ1-5; D possibly corresponds to TRBD1 (5 bases). Trimming took off 2 bases at V and 5 bases at J, with 10 bases between the two ends. This CDR3 is built from 14 residues. Germline V gene sequence: CDR1 MNHEY, CDR2 SVGEGT. The DNA for the CDR3 is TGTGCCAGCAGTTACAGAGGGGCGTATCAGCCCCAGCATTTT. It is translated as CASSYRGAYQPQHF.

J is TRBJ2-7 and V is TRBV24-1, with D hard to call. This CDR3 has 12 amino acids. Trimming removed 5 bases at V and 6 bases at J, with 10 bases between. CDR1 is KGHDR, CDR2 SFDVKD, per germline. For the CDR3, the DNA is TGTGCCACCAGTGGTTTTGGTCCCGAGCAGTACTTC. It specifies CATSGFGPEQYF.

The chain carries TRBV20-1 and TRBJ2-6, with 11 bases that match TRBD1. This CDR3 spans 17 amino acids. Germline V gene lookup returns CDR1 DFQATT and CDR2 SNEGSKA (reference sequence). V lost 6 bases to trimming and J lost 1 base; unmatched junction nucleotides: 8. In DNA, the CDR3 is TGCAGTGCCCCGGACAGGGGGCGACGTTCTGGGGCCAACGTCCTGACTTTC. This sequence encodes CSAPDRGRRSGANVLTF.

V gene TRBV10-3 combines with J gene TRBJ2-7; D might be TRBD1 (6 bases). Germline CDR1 is ENHRY and CDR2 is SYGVKD. The CDR3 has 13 residues. V lost 6 bases and J 4 bases, leaving 13 bases between the germline ends. CDR3 region: CAIRGDTGYEQYF. The CDR3 DNA reads as TGTGCCATCAGGGGGGACACGGGGTACGAGCAGTACTTC.

The rearrangement links TRBV12-3 or TRBV12-4 to TRBJ1-2, with D possibly matching TRBD1 (5 bases). The CDR3 spans 14 residues. V shed 6 bases and J shed 3 bases, with 14 bases lying between them. The CDR3 region is CASSPAGSYYGYTF. The CDR3 DNA reads as TGTGCCAGCAGCCCGGCAGGGTCTTACTATGGCTACACCTTC.

This sequence joins TRBV10-3 and TRBJ2-5; 7 bases are a match to TRBD2. V dropped 2 bases and J dropped 0; count of bases not matched to a gene: 6. The CDR3 extends over 16 amino acids. The germline V gene has CDR1 ENHRY and CDR2 SYGVKD. The CDR3 region has the DNA TGTGCCATCAGTGAGAATATGCGGGGGAACCAAGAGACCCAGTACTTC. The encoded protein is CAISENMRGNQETQYF.

This clonotype was detected a few times. The V and J genes are TRBV19 and TRBJ1-5; a weak D match, TRBD1 (6 bases). Germline CDR1 and CDR2: LNHDA and SQIVND (reference sequence). This CDR3 is 13 amino acids long. Between the trimmed V and J ends, which lost 7 bases and 2 bases, there was a span of 9 bases. The CDR3 is CASNRDGNQPQHF. CDR3 DNA: TGTGCCAGTAACAGGGACGGCAATCAGCCCCAGCATTTT.

The V and J genes are TRBV19 and TRBJ2-5; D is unresolved. Germline V gene sequence: CDR1 LNHDA, CDR2 SQIVND (reference sequence). V lost 4 bases to trimming and J lost 4 bases, with 7 bases between them. CDR3 length: 12 residues. This CDR3 is CASSRSRETQYF. CDR3 bases: TGTGCCAGTAGTAGGTCGCGAGAGACCCAGTACTTC.

The V gene is TRBV7-9, the J gene TRBJ1-5, with 9 bases fitting TRBD1. In germline, CDR1 is SEHNR, CDR2 FQNEAQ (reference sequence). CDR3 length equals 15 residues. J lost 6 bases, V lost 4 bases, and 7 bases had no gene match. Here the CDR3 DNA reads TGTGCCAGCAGCTCGGCCGGGACAGGGACTCAGCCCCAGCATTTT. Translated, it gives CASSSAGTGTQPQHF. The entire variable domain, with the rest obtained from reference TRBV7-9 and TRBJ1-5, is as follows: DTGVSQNPRHKITKRGQNVTFRCDPISEHNRLYWYRQTLGQGPEFLTYFQNEAQLEKSRLLSDRFSAERPKGSFSTLEIQRTEQGDSAMYLCASSSAGTGTQPQHFGDGTRLSIL.

This sequence joins TRBV20-1 and TRBJ1-2, with 8 bases identical to TRBD1. The CDR3 loop spans 10 amino acids. The ends lost 5 bases at V and 7 bases at J; junction bases unmatched: 0. Germline V gene data show CDR1 as DFQATT and CDR2 as SNEGSKA (reference sequence). CDR3 DNA sequence: TGCAGTGCTGACAGGGGTGGCTACACCTTC. As protein: CSADRGGYTF.

The chain couples TRBV11-3 to TRBJ2-3, with D uncertain. Looked up from germline, CDR1 is SGHNT and CDR2 is YENEEA. V was clipped by 1 base and J by 4 bases, with 3 bases between them. The CDR3 spans 12 residues. CDR3 amino acids: CASSLVPDTQYF. The DNA of the CDR3 is TGTGCCAGCAGCTTAGTCCCAGATACGCAGTATTTT.

The V call is TRBV6-2 or TRBV6-3, the J call TRBJ2-3; D assignment may be TRBD1 or TRBD2 (5 bases each). In germline, CDR1 is MNHEY, CDR2 SVGEGT. The CDR3 has 13 residues. Trimming took off 4 bases at V and 10 bases at J, with 15 bases between the two ends. DNA for the CDR3: TGTGCCAGCAGTTCCGAGAGGGGAGAGTCGCAGTATTTT. Translating it yields CASSSERGESQYF.

The chain carries TRBV20-1 and TRBJ2-3; tentative D call: TRBD2 (6 bases). Germline values: CDR1 DFQATT, CDR2 SNEGSKA (reference sequence). V lost 4 bases and J lost 5, with 16 bases in between. This CDR3 is 14 amino acids long. DNA of the CDR3: TGCAGTGCTACGAACCGGGACGGGGGAGATACGCAGTATTTT. Translation gives CSATNRDGGDTQYF.

The gene calls are TRBV7-2 and TRBJ1-3; unclear D gene. The CDR3 has 14 amino acids. CDR1 is SGHTA and CDR2 is FQGNSA in the germline V gene. The germline V and J ends were trimmed by 9 bases and 0 bases, with 12 bases remaining between them. CDR3 sequence: CASKPGRSGNTIYF. Written as DNA, the CDR3 is TGTGCCAGTAAGCCAGGCCGCTCTGGAAACACCATATATTTT.

This rearrangement joins TRBV12-3 or TRBV12-4 to TRBJ1-1; D not certain. V lost 5 bases to trimming and J lost 11 bases, with 18 bases between them. The CDR3 length is 13 residues. CDR3 amino acids: CASSISGYRRAFF. DNA for the CDR3: TGTGCCAGCAGTATATCCGGGTACCGGAGGGCTTTCTTT.

This clonotype appeared a few times. The chain carries TRBV11-2 and TRBJ1-2; a possible D gene is TRBD1 (6 bases). V lost 6 bases and J lost 4, with 15 bases in between. Germline values: CDR1 SGHAT, CDR2 FQNNGV. The CDR3 length is 14 residues. DNA of the CDR3: TGTGCCAGCAGTCCAACTACAGGGATCTATGGCTACACCTTC. Translating it yields CASSPTTGIYGYTF.

The gene calls are TRBV10-3 and TRBJ2-7; 7 bases are a match to TRBD1. This CDR3 is built from 14 residues. V gave up 4 bases and J gave up 1 base; unmatched junction bases: 4. Germline CDR1 reads ENHRY; CDR2 reads SYGVKD. The CDR3 DNA reads TGTGCCATCAGTGTATCGGACAGGTCCTACGAGCAGTACTTC. It is translated as CAISVSDRSYEQYF.

This clonotype came up a few times. The rearrangement links TRBV7-2 to TRBJ2-1; 8 nucleotides match TRBD2. This CDR3 region has 15 residues. Looked up from germline, CDR1 is SGHTA and CDR2 is FQGNSA. The V gene end was trimmed by 4 bases and the J gene end by 4 bases; junction bases not matched to a gene: 6. The CDR3 DNA is TGTGCCAGCAGCTCGCTGCGGGGGGAATACAATGAGCAGTTCTTC. Protein product: CASSSLRGEYNEQFF.

This clonotype has only a few counts. The chain combines TRBV10-3 with TRBJ1-5; 7 positions agree with TRBD1. CDR3 length equals 15 residues. After removal of 6 bases from V and 3 bases from J, the junction contained 8 bases not matched to a gene. Germline lookup yields CDR1 ENHRY and CDR2 SYGVKD. The CDR3 nucleotides are TGTGCCATCAGCCCCGGGACAGAGACCAATCAGCCCCAGCATTTT. It codes for CAISPGTETNQPQHF.

The rearrangement joins TRBV2 to TRBJ2-1; 12 bases agree with TRBD2. V dropped 4 bases and J dropped 6; count of bases not matched to a gene: 4. CDR1 SNHLY and CDR2 FYNNEI come from the germline V gene. This CDR3 contains 15 residues. This CDR3 reads CASSASSGGANEQFF. CDR3 bases: TGTGCCAGCAGTGCTTCTAGCGGGGGGGCCAATGAGCAGTTCTTC.

This clonotype has more than one count but fewer than ten. The rearrangement links TRBV10-2 to TRBJ1-2; D is possibly TRBD1 (5 bases). Trimming cost V 2 bases and J 4 bases, with 5 bases left between them. Germline values: CDR1 WSHSY, CDR2 SAAADI. There are 12 residues in the CDR3. The CDR3 DNA sequence: TGCGCCAGCAGTGAGCAGGGCTATGGCTACACCTTC. It is translated as CASSEQGYGYTF.

This chain uses TRBV25-1 with TRBJ1-2; D is unclear. V was clipped by 1 base and J by 7 bases, with 22 bases between them. The CDR3 is made up of 17 amino acids. CDR1 and CDR2 from the germline V gene are MGHDK and SYGVNS. This CDR3 reads CASSESGITGIGGGYTF. The CDR3 DNA follows: TGTGCCAGCAGTGAATCCGGGATCACTGGAATAGGCGGTGGCTACACCTTC.

The rearrangement uses TRBV7-3 and TRBJ1-1; 7 nucleotides agree with TRBD1. The germline CDR1 and CDR2 sequences are SGHTA and FQGTGA. V lost 5 bases and J lost 5; bases outside the gene matches: 8. This CDR3 spans 14 amino acids. CDR3 nucleotides: TGTGCCAGCAGCCCCCGACAGGGAAGGACTGAAGCTTTCTTT. Encoded protein: CASSPRQGRTEAFF.

The J gene is TRBJ2-5, the V gene TRBV5-1, with 11 bases that match TRBD2. CDR1 SGHRS and CDR2 YFSETQ come from the germline V gene. The V segment lost 4 bases and the J segment 2 bases; nucleotides outside the gene matches: 4. This CDR3 region has 15 residues. The CDR3 loop reads CASSPGLAAQETQYF. The CDR3, as DNA: TGCGCCAGCAGCCCGGGACTAGCGGCTCAAGAGACCCAGTACTTC.

The genes are TRBV7-3 and TRBJ1-6, with 9 bases that match TRBD1. The J segment lost 10 bases and the V segment lost 5 bases, leaving 3 bases of the junction unmatched. Germline V gives CDR1 SGHTA, CDR2 FQGTGA. The CDR3 loop spans 13 amino acids. CDR3 protein: CASSPGQGSPLHF. In nucleotides, the CDR3 is TGTGCCAGCAGCCCGGGACAGGGATCACCCCTCCACTTT.

The chain combines TRBV11-2 with TRBJ2-1, with a tentative D call TRBD2 (5 bases). Trimming left V 0 bases short and J 9 bases short, with 12 bases between. The CDR3 is made up of 14 amino acids. The germline V gene has CDR1 SGHAT and CDR2 FQNNGV. CDR3 DNA sequence: TGTGCCAGCAGCTTAGACTGGCCCCGGGGTGAGCAGTTCTTC. Its translation is CASSLDWPRGEQFF.

The V and J genes are TRBV11-3 and TRBJ1-1; TRBD1 is a possible D gene (5 bases). The CDR3 sequence is 12 residues long. The V end lost 4 bases, the J end lost 11 bases, and 14 bases lay between the germline ends. Germline-derived CDR1 and CDR2 are SGHNT and YENEEA. The CDR3 loop is CASSSYQGWAFF. CDR3 nucleotide sequence: TGTGCCAGCAGCTCGTATCAGGGTTGGGCTTTCTTT.